This T cell receptor beta chain was recorded in a study of CD8 T cells in Susac syndrome. This CDR3 is built from 13 residues. Germline V gene sequence: CDR1 SGHAT, CDR2 FQNNGV. V gave up 7 bases and J gave up 3 bases, with 13 bases separating them. The multiple sclerosis control group consisted of treatment-naive patients whose relapsing-remitting disease, which was either stable or active, fulfilled revised McDonald criteria. Negative isolation yielded CD8+ and CD4+ T cells; FACS enriched TEMRA cells. Random-hexamer reverse transcription was applied to about 0.45 to 1 ug RNA. Multiplex immunoSEQ PCR targeted 54 Vbeta and 13 Jbeta TCR beta segments. TCRdb itself ran the immunoSEQ multiplex PCR reads through MiXCR, one entry per CDR3 protein. The sample consists of 78,000 or so distinct CDR3 sequences, 85% to 95% of them appearing once.

The TCR sequence derives from a human donor with multiple sclerosis. The source material was CD8+ T cells from PBMCs. The chain has TRBV11-2 and TRBJ2-7; D gene uncertain. CDR3 nucleotides: TGTGCCAGCAACTTCCCCATGAACTACGAGCAGTACTTC. Protein sequence: CASNFPMNYEQYF.